This TCR beta chain emerged from a study of T-cell memory formation after mild COVID-19. Study summary: TCR clusters showed largely donor specificity.

Between the trimmed V and J ends, which lost 0 bases and 2 bases, there was a span of 9 bases. CDR3 length: 15 amino acids. TCRdb used MiXCR to reprocess the 5' RACE reads, holding one entry per CDR3 protein. The sample includes 310,000 or so distinct CDR3 sequences, about a sixth seen only once; the top ten take 22%. The V and J genes are TRBV12-3 or TRBV12-4 and TRBJ2-3; a possible D gene is TRBD2 (5 bases). Sequenced: PBMCs or a T cell subset sorted from them (not recorded which). The source of this sequence is a man between 18 and 29 years old who had mild COVID-19 (a few samples of this study predate the infection). Cell type and time point are not known. The CDR3 coding sequence is TGTGCCAGCAGTTTAGCGGGAGAGCTCACAGATACGCAGTATTTT. This sequence encodes CASSLAGELTDTQYF.